This T cell receptor (beta chain) was identified in a study of STAT5B mutations in CD4+ large granular lymphocyte leukemia. The CDR3 spans 15 residues. The junction had 7 bases not matched to a gene; V was cut back by 4 bases and J by 5 bases. The V gene's germline CDR1 is SGHVS and CDR2 FQNEAQ. Controls came from buffy coats of healthy blood donors. TCRdb keeps only in-frame clones here, not all; method: immunoSEQ multiplex PCR. The sample includes some 40,000 clones, about 86% of them seen just once. The sequencing input was CD4+ T cells from blood buffy coats. The chain carries TRBV7-8 and TRBJ2-7, with TRBD2 matching over 11 bases. This receptor was identified in a human donor in good health. CDR3: CASSSLLAGVDEQYF. The DNA for the CDR3 is TGTGCCAGCAGCTCCTTACTAGCGGGGGTCGACGAGCAGTACTTC.